This T cell receptor (beta chain) is drawn from a study of CXCR3-negative and CXCR3-positive naive CD8 T cells. The study, taken as a whole, reports: Similar TRBV-TRBJ usage was seen in naive cells (both CXCR3-negative and CXCR3-positive), but memory cells differed. The authors found comparable surface CD5 between naive subsets and inferred TCR strength from TRB CDR3 properties. Relative to CXCR3-negative naive cells, CXCR3-positive naive cells had more hydrophobic TRB CDR3s.

The CDR3 contains 17 residues. CDR1 WNHNN and CDR2 SYGVQD come from the germline V gene (reference sequence). For this clonotype: Antigen unknown.

Preparation of TRB cDNA libraries relied on 5' RACE carrying UMI labels. TCRdb reprocessed the 5' RACE reads and keeps a single row for each CDR3 protein, giving no DNA. Here the sample table reports around 120,000 distinct CDR3 sequences. The TCR originated in a human donor in good health. Some clones in this sample may be carry-over from other donors' samples. The sample consisted of naive CXCR3+ CD8+ T cells from blood. The subset denotes: CD45RO-CCR7+CD27+CD95- naive CD8+ T cells expressing CXCR3 (TNR3+). The genes are TRBV10-1 and TRBJ2-6; TCRdb proposes TRBD1, but this gene call is untestable without DNA. The CDR3 here is CASSGGTANSGANVLTF.